The following is a TCR beta chain sequence with its context. Its antigen remains unknown. This entry belongs to a study of OX40 agonist ivuxolimab in advanced cancers. Study conclusions and caveats: Circulating CD4+ and CD8+ T cells showed clonal expansion by week 6 at 0.1 to 3.0 mg/kg.

The CDR3 is 12 amino acids. Germline CDR1 and CDR2: SGHDT and YYEEEE. This table comes from immunoSEQ multiplex PCR, and its TCRdb copy is limited to in-frame clones, with some not included. Here the sample spans around 99,000 clones, approximately 90% being singletons. This chain connects TRBV5-6 to TRBJ2-5; the D gene is possibly TRBD1 (5 bases). With the DNA end fitting TRBJ2-7 better, the J assignment may be wrong. The clonotype comes from an adult with an advanced solid tumor such as melanoma, head and neck, liver or kidney cancer. This specimen consisted of CD4+ or CD8+ T cells sorted from blood, obtained in a trial of the OX40 agonist ivuxolimab. The CDR3 region is CASSLRGGEQYF. In DNA form, the CDR3 reads TGTGCCAGCAGCTTAAGGGGCGGCGAGCAGTACTTC.